Here is one T cell receptor beta chain with its context. Its binding antigen is unknown. No base qualities exist here, and no much larger clone lies one base off it. Library preparation was by the immunoSEQ multiplex PCR assay. Processing in the source paper ran as follows. A statistical classification framework was developed to diagnose cytomegalovirus status using the catalog of TCR beta chain sequences. Not all clones reach the TCRdb copy of this immuneACCESS table, which keeps in-frame sequences only. Checked studies attribute under half of the gap to unresolved V genes and leave the rest unexplained. That table supplies the V and J calls and clone size; D and trimming were determined from the DNA. This sample comprises approximately 140,000 clones, approximately 84% of them detected only once. Approximately 1.4% of the sample is in the top ten clones. The donors belonged to the validation cohort of around 110 subjects, which was separate from the approximately 660-subject first cohort.

These data belong to a study of cytomegalovirus exposure and HLA in healthy donors (dated by TCRdb to about 2017). Notes on the research overall: According to a later analysis, the roughly 130 validation repertoires were produced on the same platform as the roughly 700 repertoires of the first cohort. The study aimed to test whether cataloging public T cell receptors could reveal signatures of past pathogen exposure. A separate validation cohort of over 95 different subjects was used in addition to the 666-subject first cohort. High-throughput TCR immunosequencing, statistical association of individual TCRs with disease status, and machine learning were combined to predict cytomegalovirus infection status. Here is what the overall study found, with its caveats: According to the authors, the approach could potentially be generalized to other disease states and immunological phenotypes. Subsequent analysis determined that TCRs grouped into clusters in the first cohort also showed a tendency toward co-occurrence across the 120 validation repertoires, and 85% to 95% of cluster scores exceeded 0. The study listed 164 TCR beta chains as associated with cytomegalovirus. All 130 or so repertoires were used to score co-occurrence in the validation cohort in a later analysis, because that analysis had no HLA typing for the cohort. The classifier was reported to diagnose cytomegalovirus status with high specificity and sensitivity in both the original cohort and the validation cohort. In vitro tests confirmed that three of the cytomegalovirus-associated TCR beta chains recognize cytomegalovirus antigens. Most TCR sequences were seen in very few donors, while some public TCRs were found in many individuals.

Sample: PBMCs. This TCR was sampled from a woman aged 30 to 39 in good health and CMV-seronegative.

The DNA sequence follows: TGTGCCAGCAGGCTTAGAGTGAACACTGAAGCTTTCTTT. It is translated as CASRLRVNTEAFF. The rearranged chain carries TRBV6-1 and TRBJ1-1, with the D gene not clear enough to name. In the germline V gene, CDR1 corresponds to MNHNS and CDR2 to SASEGT. The CDR3 runs 13 amino acids, cysteine and phenylalanine included. Only the CDR3 region is kept as DNA, spanning 39 bases read in frame from base 1. V loses 6 bases, J loses 0 bases, and the germline ends lie 8 bases apart.